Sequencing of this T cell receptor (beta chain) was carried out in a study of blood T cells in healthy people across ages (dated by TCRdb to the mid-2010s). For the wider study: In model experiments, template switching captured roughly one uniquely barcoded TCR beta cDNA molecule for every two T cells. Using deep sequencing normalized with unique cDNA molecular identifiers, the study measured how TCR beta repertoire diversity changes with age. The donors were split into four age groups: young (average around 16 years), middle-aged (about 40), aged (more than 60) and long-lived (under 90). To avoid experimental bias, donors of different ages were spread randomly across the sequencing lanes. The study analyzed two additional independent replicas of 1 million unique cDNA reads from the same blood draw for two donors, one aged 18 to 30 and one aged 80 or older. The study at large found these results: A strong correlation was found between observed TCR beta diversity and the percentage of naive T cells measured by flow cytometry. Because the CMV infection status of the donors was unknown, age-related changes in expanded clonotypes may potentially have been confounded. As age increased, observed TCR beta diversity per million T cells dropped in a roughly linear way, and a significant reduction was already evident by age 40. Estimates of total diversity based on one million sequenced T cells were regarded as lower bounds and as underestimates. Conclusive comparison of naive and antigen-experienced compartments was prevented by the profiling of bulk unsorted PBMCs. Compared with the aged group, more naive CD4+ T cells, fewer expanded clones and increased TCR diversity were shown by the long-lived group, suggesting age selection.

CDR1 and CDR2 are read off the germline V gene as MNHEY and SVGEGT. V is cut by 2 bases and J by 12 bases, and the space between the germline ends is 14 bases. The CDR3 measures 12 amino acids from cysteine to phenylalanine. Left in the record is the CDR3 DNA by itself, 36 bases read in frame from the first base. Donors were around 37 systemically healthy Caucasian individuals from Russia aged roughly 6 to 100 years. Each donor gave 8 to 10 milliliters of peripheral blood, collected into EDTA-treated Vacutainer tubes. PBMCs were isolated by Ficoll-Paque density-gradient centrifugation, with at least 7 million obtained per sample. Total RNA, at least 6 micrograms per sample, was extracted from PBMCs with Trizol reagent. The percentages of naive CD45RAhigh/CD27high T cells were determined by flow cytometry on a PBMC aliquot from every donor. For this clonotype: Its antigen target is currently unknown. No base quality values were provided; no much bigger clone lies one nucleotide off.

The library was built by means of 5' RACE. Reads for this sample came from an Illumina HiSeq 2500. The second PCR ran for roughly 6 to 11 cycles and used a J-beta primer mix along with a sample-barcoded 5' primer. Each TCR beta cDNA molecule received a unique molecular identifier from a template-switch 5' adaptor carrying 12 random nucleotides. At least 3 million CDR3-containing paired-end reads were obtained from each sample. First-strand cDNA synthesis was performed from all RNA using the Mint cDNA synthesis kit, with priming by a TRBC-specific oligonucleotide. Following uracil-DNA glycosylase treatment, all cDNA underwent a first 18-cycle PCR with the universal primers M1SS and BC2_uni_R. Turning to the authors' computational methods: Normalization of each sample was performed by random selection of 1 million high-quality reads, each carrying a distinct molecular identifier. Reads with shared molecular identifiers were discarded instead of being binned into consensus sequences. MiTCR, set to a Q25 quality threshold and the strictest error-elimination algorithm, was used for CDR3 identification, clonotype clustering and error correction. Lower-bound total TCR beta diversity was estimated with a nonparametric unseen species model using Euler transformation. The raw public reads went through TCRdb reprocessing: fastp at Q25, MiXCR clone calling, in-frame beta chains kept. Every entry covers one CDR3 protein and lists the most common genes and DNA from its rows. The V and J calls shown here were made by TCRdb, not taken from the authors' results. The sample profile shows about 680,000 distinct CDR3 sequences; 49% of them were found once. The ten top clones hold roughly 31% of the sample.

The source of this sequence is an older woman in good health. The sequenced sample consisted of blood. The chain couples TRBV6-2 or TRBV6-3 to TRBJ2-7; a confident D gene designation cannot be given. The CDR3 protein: CASSYGSYHAYF. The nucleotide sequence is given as TGTGCCAGCAGTTACGGCTCCTATCACGCGTACTTC.